The 20 T cell receptor beta chains reported below all come from one sample, sequenced in a study of blood T cells in healthy people across ages. A second about 6 to 11 cycle PCR used barcoded and J-beta primers. TCRdb re-called the 5' RACE reads through MiXCR, storing one row per CDR3 protein. Among over a million distinct CDR3 sequences listed, roughly two fifths were seen once. The sample consisted of blood. Receptors were obtained from a woman aged 18-35 years in good health.

This clonotype was seen a few times. The chain combines TRBV18 with TRBJ1-2, with 8 bases that match TRBD1. V trimming: 3 bases; J trimming: 8 bases; junction bases outside the gene matches: 11. The CDR3 runs to 15 residues. The germline gives CDR1 KGHSH, CDR2 LQKENI. The CDR3 DNA reads as TGTGCCAGCTCACCCCAGGGACAGGCCACTATGGGCTACACCTTC. Its protein product is CASSPQGQATMGYTF.

About this clonotype: At one boundary the junction diverges from the germline segment, which might be a read error. This chain uses TRBV7-2 with TRBJ2-7, with a tentative D call TRBD2 (5 bases). CDR1 is SGHTA and CDR2 is FQGNSA in the germline V gene. The CDR3 is 14 residues long. CDR3 sequence (DNA): TGTGCCGGCAGCCTACACGCGACGGGGTACGAGCAGTACTTC. Translated, it gives CAGSLHATGYEQYF.

The genes are TRBV7-9 and TRBJ2-2; D unresolved. CDR3 length: 13 residues. The germline CDR1 and CDR2 sequences are SEHNR and FQNEAQ (reference sequence). V shed 4 bases and J shed 5 bases, with 8 bases lying between them. DNA of the CDR3: TGTGCCAGCAGCTACGCCCTGACCGGGGAGCTGTTTTTT. Its translation: CASSYALTGELFF.

The chain recombines TRBV2 with TRBJ1-5, with D uncertain. This CDR3 spans 14 amino acids. Trimming stripped 6 bases from V and 0 bases from J, with 9 bases between. CDR1 is SNHLY, CDR2 FYNNEI, per germline. The CDR3 DNA reads as TGTGCCAGCAGCGACCCTTTTAGCAATCAGCCCCAGCATTTT. This sequence encodes CASSDPFSNQPQHF.

This sequence joins TRBV28 and TRBJ2-2; either TRBD1 or TRBD2 may supply D (5 bases each). Per germline, CDR1 MDHEN and CDR2 SYDVKM. With 7 bases removed from V and 2 bases from J, the gap between germline ends came to 11 bases. This CDR3 spans 14 amino acids. Here the CDR3 reads CASTWGPNTGELFF. CDR3 coding DNA: TGTGCCAGCACCTGGGGACCTAACACCGGGGAGCTGTTTTTT.

This sequence joins TRBV5-1 and TRBJ2-5, with TRBD2 matching over 11 bases. CDR1 is SGHRS and CDR2 is YFSETQ in the germline V gene. V was pared by 4 bases and J by 3 bases, with 8 bases of the junction left unmatched. The CDR3 is 16 amino acids. CDR3 bases: TGCGCCAGCAGCCCGAGGGCTAGCGGGGGGAAAGAGACCCAGTACTTC. Protein: CASSPRASGGKETQYF.

This clonotype has a handful of counts. The chain recombines TRBV21-1 with TRBJ2-1; TRBD2, as called in the table, went unchecked against the DNA. TRBV21-1 counts as a pseudogene. The CDR3 has 14 amino acids. The CDR3 DNA is TGTGCCAGCATGGAGACTAGCGGAACCAATGAGCAGTTCTTC. Protein product: CASMETSGTNEQFF.

V is TRBV19 and J is TRBJ1-2; no firm D call. The CDR3 consists of 11 residues. V was shortened by 7 bases and J by 5 bases, with 8 bases between the two germline ends. Germline lookup yields CDR1 LNHDA and CDR2 SQIVND (reference sequence). The CDR3 reads CASTDPYGYTF. DNA of the CDR3: TGTGCCAGTACCGATCCGTATGGCTACACCTTC.

The CDR3 nucleotides read TGTGCCAGCAGTCCGCGGGACGGTAGCAATCAGCCCCAGCATTTT. Translating it yields CASSPRDGSNQPQHF. The chain links TRBV28 to TRBJ1-5; possible D gene TRBD1, 5 bases. This CDR3 has 15 amino acids. CDR1 is MDHEN and CDR2 is SYDVKM in the germline V gene. Trimming took 5 bases from V and 0 from J, leaving 11 bases between them.

The genes are TRBV2 and TRBJ2-6, with a possible D match to TRBD2 (5 bases). The CDR3 extends over 15 amino acids. Germline loops: CDR1 SNHLY, CDR2 FYNNEI. The V end was cut by 6 bases, the J end by 1 base, with 10 bases between. CDR3: CASRWEFSGANVLTF. The CDR3 DNA is TGTGCCAGCAGATGGGAGTTTTCTGGGGCCAACGTCCTGACTTTC. The full variable domain, its missing parts supplied by reference TRBV2 and TRBJ2-6, is EPEVTQTPSHQVTQMGQEVILRCVPISNHLYFYWYRQILGQKVEFLVSFYNNEISEKSEIFDDQFSVERPDGSNFTLKIRSTKLEDSAMYFCASRWEFSGANVLTFGAGSRLTVL.

A remark on this clonotype: This sequence may be a read error, since a much larger clone differs from it by one base. V and J are TRBV25-1 and TRBJ2-7; 7 bases fit TRBD1. Looked up from germline, CDR1 is MGHDK and CDR2 is SYGVNS. V was pared by 4 bases and J by 0 bases, with 12 bases of the junction left unmatched. This CDR3 spans 17 amino acids. The chain's CDR3 is CASSGCGLTGSSYEQYF. The CDR3, as DNA: TGTGCCAGCAGTGGGTGCGGGTTGACAGGGAGCTCCTACGAGCAGTACTTC.

Worth noting for this clonotype: Germline is not matched at one junction end, which may reflect a read error. This chain links TRBV27 with TRBJ2-5; D remains ambiguous. The J call may be wrong; the DNA end is better matched by TRBJ2-7. This CDR3 is 10 amino acids long. Germline V gene data show CDR1 as MNHEY and CDR2 as SMNVEV (reference sequence). The CDR3 DNA reads TGTGCCAGCACCTCCGACGAGCAGTACTTC. This translates into CASTSDEQYF.

The chain's CDR3 is CASSLTGVSTEAFF. The CDR3 DNA reads TGCGCCAGCAGCTTGACAGGGGTGAGCACTGAAGCTTTCTTT. This chain links TRBV5-1 with TRBJ1-1; 7 nucleotides align to TRBD1. The germline gives CDR1 SGHRS, CDR2 YFSETQ. The CDR3 is made up of 14 amino acids. V was clipped by 1 base and J by 4 bases; unmatched bases: 4.

As to this clonotype: At one end, the junction sequence differs from germline, possibly due to a read error. The V and J genes are TRBV15 and TRBJ1-2; tentatively, D is TRBD1 (5 bases). The length of the CDR3 is 16 residues. Germline loops: CDR1 LNHNV, CDR2 YYDKDF (reference sequence). CDR3: CATGRDRDPGVYGYTF. The CDR3 DNA follows: TGTGCCACCGGCAGAGATAGGGACCCCGGAGTGTATGGCTACACCTTC.

The chain employs TRBV29-1 and TRBJ1-3; no reliable D call. V was shortened by 6 bases and J by 0 bases, with 9 bases between the two germline ends. The CDR3 is 13 amino acids. Germline loops: CDR1 SQVTM, CDR2 ANQGSEA. The CDR3 region is CSVNGLSGNTIYF. CDR3 in DNA: TGCAGCGTCAACGGGCTCTCTGGAAACACCATATATTTT.

This clonotype showed up just a few times. V and J are TRBV15 and TRBJ2-5, with 8 bases identical to TRBD2. Germline trimming cut 3 bases from V and 4 bases from J; bases unmatched to any gene: 7. The CDR3 spans 15 residues. The germline V gene encodes CDR1 LNHNV and CDR2 YYDKDF (reference sequence). This CDR3 reads CATSRAALAGETQYF. CDR3 coding DNA: TGTGCCACCAGCAGGGCCGCCCTAGCGGGAGAGACCCAGTACTTC. Drawing the rest from reference TRBV15 and TRBJ2-5, the complete variable domain is DAMVIQNPRYQVTQFGKPVTLSCSQTLNHNVMYWYQQKSSQAPKLLFHYYDKDFNNEADTPDNFQSRRPNTSFCFLDIRSPGLGDTAMYLCATSRAALAGETQYFGPGTRLLVL.

This clonotype was observed a few times. The V and J genes are TRBV28 and TRBJ2-4; D gene ambiguous. Matching the DNA end better, TRBJ2-7 makes the J call doubtful. The CDR3 has 14 residues. Germline V CDR1 and CDR2: MDHEN, SYDVKM. The CDR3, as DNA: TGTGCCAGCAGTTTAGTAGGAGAGTCCTACGAGCAGTACTTC. Its protein is CASSLVGESYEQYF.

This clonotype was picked up a small number of times. V and J are TRBV4-3 and TRBJ2-7; 8 bases line up with TRBD1. Trimming removed 0 bases from V and 1 base from J; junction bases left unmatched: 8. The CDR3 runs to 17 residues. Germline assignment: CDR1 LGHNA and CDR2 YSLEER. The CDR3 region has the DNA TGCGCCAGCAGCCAAGAATGGACAGGGAGTTGGTCCTACGAGCAGTACTTC. The encoded protein is CASSQEWTGSWSYEQYF.

This clonotype was seen a handful of times. V usage is TRBV27 and J usage is TRBJ2-7; D remains ambiguous. V lost 1 base and J lost 3, with 13 bases in between. Germline V gene lookup returns CDR1 MNHEY and CDR2 SMNVEV (reference sequence). CDR3 length equals 15 residues. DNA of the CDR3: TGTGCCAGCAGTTTATTTGGGAAATTCTACTACGAGCAGTACTTC. Encoded protein: CASSLFGKFYYEQYF.

The chain is built from TRBV5-4 and TRBJ2-3, with a weak D call TRBD1 (5 bases). Trimming removed 0 bases at V and 4 bases at J, with 9 bases between. Germline CDR1 SGHNT, CDR2 YYREEE (reference sequence). CDR3 length: 14 residues. The CDR3 nucleotides are TGTGCCAGCAGCTTGGGACAGAAGGCAGATACGCAGTATTTT. Its translation is CASSLGQKADTQYF.